This T cell receptor (beta chain) comes out of a study of molecular identifiers for immune sequencing clone quantification (dated by TCRdb to the late 2010s). Looking at the study overall: For a replicate experiment, the RNA from either 20,000 or 100,000 naive CD8 T cells was divided into five aliquots, and four of those aliquots went on to sequencing. CD8 T cells were used in a methods study to benchmark molecular-identifier clustering-based TCR repertoire sequencing (MIDCIRS) and TCR RNA copy counting. Results the study describes overall, beyond this receptor: When barcode sub-clustering was not used, chimeric consensus sequences inflated TCR diversity, with chimeras reaching as high as 47%. The naive libraries included spiked-in Jurkat TCR RNA (around 9 copies' worth), and this RNA is not part of the donor repertoire. A single cell's worth of spiked-in Jurkat TCR RNA was reported detectable even among some 920,000 naive CD8 T cells. Modeling indicated about 3 TCR RNA copies recovered per cell, compared with about 9.4 by digital PCR, which implies a capture efficiency of approximately 31%. In CMV-specific effector cells, over 99% of molecules were held by clones above 20 RNA copies, whereas under 1% of molecules were held by such clones in naive cells. Identical TCR molecules sharing a barcode could cause highly expanded clone sizes to be underestimated.

This clonotype was recorded only once. No cognate antigen has been identified for it. No base quality values were provided; no much bigger clone lies one nucleotide off. A single read constitutes weak evidence. According to the germline V gene (reference sequence), CDR1 reads SEHNR and CDR2 reads FQNEAQ. The CDR3 goes from the cysteine to the phenylalanine over 14 residues. CDR3 DNA only is kept here, 42 bases in frame from base 1. Trimming costs V 4 bases and J 5 bases, and their ends lie 12 bases apart. Library preparation employed PCR. The sample was run on an Illumina HiSeq 4000. Preparation of bulk TCR libraries followed a previously described approach, with the TCR primers listed in Table S5. Total RNA was purified with the Qiagen AllPrep DNA/RNA kit. Reads from multiple sequencing runs of the same library were pooled before analysis. In the authors' own workflow: Only reads with exact TCR constant sequence were kept, trimmed to 150 nt, and grouped by their 12-nt molecular barcodes. Within each barcode group, reads were sub-clustered at a 15% Levenshtein threshold, and quality-weighted consensus sequences were built per RNA molecule. Non-functional sequences were filtered out, along with any lower-count sequence sitting one edit away from another sequence. On the basis of fitting two negative binomial distributions, barcode sub-clusters with fewer than 20% of the maximum read count were discarded. The public sequencing data were trimmed at Q25 with fastp and processed into clonotypes with MiXCR by TCRdb, which kept only in-frame beta chains. Rows matching on CDR3 protein sequence are summarized as one entry with the most common DNA and genes. The V and J calls and clone size come from TCRdb's table, not from the authors' own analysis. The table for this sample lists more than 300,000 distinct CDR3 sequences; about a fifth of them were counted only once. The ten largest clones take up over 0.7% of the sample.

Naive CD8 T cell libraries were made from around 18,000 to 910,000 sorted cells using 10%, 30% or 50% of purified RNA. On a BD FACSAria II, naive CD8 T cells were FACS-sorted as CD8+CD4-CCR7+CD45RA+ and collected into RLT Plus buffer. Detection sensitivity was tested by spiking Jurkat RNA equal to approximately 9 TCR copies' worth into samples containing 20,000-1,000,000 naive CD8 T cells. Enrichment of CD8 T cells was done with RosetteSep CD8+ T Cell Enrichment Cocktail plus Ficoll-Paque, and ACK red cell lysis came afterward. The specimen was naive CD8+ T cells from blood, with Jurkat cell RNA spiked in. The cell subset or site label on this specimen signifies: FACS-sorted CD8+CD4-CCR7+CD45RA+ naive T cells. This TCR derives from a human donor in good health. Some libraries in this study had Jurkat cell RNA spiked in. The V and J genes are TRBV7-9 and TRBJ1-5; 6 matching bases give a weak D call of TRBD1. DNA sequence: TGTGCCAGCAGCTACGGGGGCAGCGATCAGCCCCAGCATTTT. Its translation is CASSYGGSDQPQHF. With the rest looked up from the reference TRBV7-9 and TRBJ1-5 genes rather than sequenced, the full variable domain is DTGVSQNPRHKITKRGQNVTFRCDPISEHNRLYWYRQTLGQGPEFLTYFQNEAQLEKSRLLSDRFSAERPKGSFSTLEIQRTEQGDSAMYLCASSYGGSDQPQHFGDGTRLSIL.